This T cell receptor beta chain emerged from a study of T cells in Graves' hyperthyroidism and ophthalmopathy. Hyperthyroidism had been newly diagnosed in patients aged 18 to 65, and its duration was under 2 months. The source of the PBMCs was more than 9.5 ml of fresh peripheral blood. CDR1 and CDR2 (germline): SNHLY, FYNNEI. Trimming pared 10 bases from V and 0 bases from J, leaving 15 bases between. This CDR3 has 15 residues. Findings of the study overall: In the blood, most expanded thyroid clonotypes above 0.001 appeared as well.

This clonotype was picked up many times. Its target is unknown. RNA transcripts served as the template for amplifying TCR beta CDR3 regions. Researchers ran a first-round RT-PCR on the TCR CDR3 using the HTBI primer set. MiXCR, run by TCRdb on the multiplex PCR reads, gives a single entry per CDR3 protein. The data contain 730,000 or so distinct CDR3 sequences, about 19% of them singletons. Sequenced input: blood. V and J are TRBV2 and TRBJ2-2, with a tentative D call TRBD2 (6 bases). The clonotype originates from a woman between 45 and 60 years old with Graves' hyperthyroidism that later progressed to Graves' ophthalmopathy. Written as DNA, the CDR3 is TGTGCCACCTCCAGCGGGTATGCGAACACCGGGGAGCTGTTTTTT. As protein: CATSSGYANTGELFF.